Below are 27 T cell receptor beta chains sequenced from a single sample in a study of T cells in Graves' hyperthyroidism and ophthalmopathy. RNA transcripts provided the source from which TCR beta CDR3 regions were amplified. A set of HTBI primers served as the primers for a first-round RT-PCR of the TCR CDR3. TCRdb fed the multiplex PCR reads into MiXCR, producing one record per CDR3 protein. The sample consists of about 480,000 distinct CDR3 sequences, over 13% of them appearing once. The sample consisted of blood. All receptors derive from a young woman with Graves' hyperthyroidism.

The chain employs TRBV7-9 and TRBJ1-1; possibly TRBD1 for D (5 bases). CDR1 is SEHNR, CDR2 FQNEAQ, per germline (reference sequence). This CDR3 has 14 amino acids. With 5 bases removed from V and 3 bases from J, the gap between germline ends came to 13 bases. The CDR3 protein is CASSSGTGDTEAFF. Written as DNA, the CDR3 is TGTGCCAGCAGCAGTGGGACGGGTGACACTGAAGCTTTCTTT.

This clonotype was seen more than once but under ten times. The chain employs TRBV20-1 and TRBJ1-3; no definite D call. CDR3 size: 13 residues. Trimming removed 4 bases from V and 3 bases from J, with 10 bases in between. The germline gives CDR1 DFQATT, CDR2 SNEGSKA (reference sequence). The DNA of the CDR3 is TGCAGTGCTACCGGAATGGTTGGAAACACCATATATTTT. Translating it yields CSATGMVGNTIYF.

This clonotype has a count of ten or more. The chain recombines TRBV27 with TRBJ2-1; tentatively, D is TRBD1 (5 bases). Trimming took 7 bases from V and 2 from J, leaving 9 bases between them. This CDR3 spans 13 amino acids. CDR1 is MNHEY and CDR2 is SMNVEV in the germline V gene (reference sequence). Written as DNA, the CDR3 is TGTGCCAGCAATCAGGGTACCTACAATGAGCAGTTCTTC. Translation: CASNQGTYNEQFF.

In this sample, this clonotype turned up many times. The chain has TRBV6-1 and TRBJ1-2; no clear D gene. The germline V and J ends were trimmed by 3 bases and 0 bases, with 8 bases remaining between them. The CDR3 has 14 residues. Germline V gene data show CDR1 as MNHNS and CDR2 as SASEGT. For the CDR3, the DNA is TGTGCCAGCAGTGACCCCGGGACTAACTATGGCTACACCTTC. Its protein is CASSDPGTNYGYTF.

The CDR3 DNA reads as TGCAGCGTTGTTAGCGGGGGCTACAATGAGCAGTTCTTC. It is translated as CSVVSGGYNEQFF. The chain is built from TRBV29-1 and TRBJ2-1, with 9 bases matching TRBD2. This CDR3 has 13 amino acids. Germline loops: CDR1 SQVTM, CDR2 ANQGSEA. V dropped 4 bases and J dropped 3; count of bases not matched to a gene: 1.

This clonotype was observed a few times. This rearrangement joins TRBV15 to TRBJ1-4, with a possible D match to TRBD1 (5 bases). V lost 0 bases and J lost 7, with 9 bases in between. CDR1 is LNHNV, CDR2 YYDKDF, per germline (reference sequence). The CDR3 has 14 amino acids. The CDR3: CATSRERGSEKLFF. The CDR3, as DNA: TGTGCCACCAGCAGAGAGAGGGGTAGTGAAAAACTGTTTTTT. Full variable domain (rest looked up from reference TRBV15 and TRBJ1-4): DAMVIQNPRYQVTQFGKPVTLSCSQTLNHNVMYWYQQKSSQAPKLLFHYYDKDFNNEADTPDNFQSRRPNTSFCFLDIRSPGLGDTAMYLCATSRERGSEKLFFGSGTQLSVL.

This rearrangement joins TRBV20-1 to TRBJ2-1; D possibly matches TRBD1 or TRBD2 (6 bases each). Germline V lookup: CDR1 DFQATT, CDR2 SNEGSKA (reference sequence). V gave up 6 bases and J gave up 9 bases, with 15 bases separating them. This CDR3 spans 12 amino acids. CDR3 region: CSATLEGGEQFF. In DNA form, the CDR3 reads TGCAGTGCAACCCTGGAGGGGGGTGAGCAGTTCTTC.

This clonotype showed up many times. The V gene is TRBV3-1, the J gene TRBJ1-2; no reliable D call. The germline V gene has CDR1 LGHDT and CDR2 YNNKEL (reference sequence). CDR3 length: 16 residues. V gave up 3 bases and J gave up 2 bases, with 16 bases separating them. The CDR3 loop reads CASSHSSTGENYGYTF. In DNA form, the CDR3 reads TGTGCCAGCAGCCACTCCTCAACCGGTGAAAACTATGGCTACACCTTC.

This clonotype was seen a few times. The V call is TRBV12-3 or TRBV12-4, the J call TRBJ2-1; TRBD2 aligns across 15 bases. The J call may be mistaken, given a closer DNA end match to TRBJ2-7. The CDR3 sequence is 18 residues long. The CDR3 loop reads CASSSGTSGRRWRYEQYF. CDR3 bases: TGTGCCAGCAGTTCTGGGACTAGCGGGAGGAGATGGCGCTACGAGCAGTACTTC.

This clonotype was recorded many times. The gene calls are TRBV28 and TRBJ1-1, with TRBD1 matching over 11 bases. V shed 3 bases, J shed 9 bases, and the junction held 3 bases outside the gene matches. CDR3 size: 13 residues. Germline values: CDR1 MDHEN, CDR2 SYDVKM. CDR3 sequence: CASSLWTGGKAFF. Written as DNA, the CDR3 is TGTGCCAGCAGTTTGTGGACAGGGGGCAAAGCTTTCTTT.

This clonotype was seen many times. This chain uses TRBV2 with TRBJ2-2; 7 nucleotides line up with TRBD2. The V segment lost 6 bases and the J segment 6 bases; nucleotides outside the gene matches: 10. The CDR3 is 15 amino acids. The V gene's germline CDR1 is SNHLY and CDR2 FYNNEI. The CDR3 bases are TGTGCCAGCAGCTGGGCGGGAGAGATCGCCGGGGAGCTGTTTTTT. Its protein is CASSWAGEIAGELFF.

The V and J genes are TRBV11-2 and TRBJ1-2; D uncertain. The CDR3 covers 17 residues. Per the germline V gene, CDR1 is SGHAT and CDR2 is FQNNGV. The ends were cut back, 1 base at V and 1 base at J, with 16 bases in the middle. As DNA, the CDR3 is TGTGCCAGCAGCTTAGGGGGAAGCAGTTCCATTAACTATGGCTACACCTTC. Protein: CASSLGGSSSINYGYTF. The variable domain in full, with the rest retrieved from reference TRBV11-2 and TRBJ1-2, is EAGVAQSPRYKIIEKRQSVAFWCNPISGHATLYWYQQILGQGPKLLIQFQNNGVVDDSQLPKDRFSAERLKGVDSTLKIQPAKLEDSAVYLCASSLGGSSSINYGYTFGSGTRLTVV.

This clonotype was seen at least ten times. The J gene is TRBJ1-2, the V gene TRBV5-5; D perhaps matches TRBD1 (5 bases). Trimming pared 0 bases from V and 8 bases from J, leaving 14 bases between. In germline, CDR1 is SGHKS, CDR2 YYEKEE (reference sequence). The CDR3 totals 14 residues. CDR3 DNA sequence: TGTGCCAGCAGCTTGGACAGGTCAACCTTGGGCTACACCTTC. Protein product: CASSLDRSTLGYTF. The entire variable domain, with the rest obtained from reference TRBV5-5 and TRBJ1-2, is as follows: DAGVTQSPTHLIKTRGQQVTLRCSPISGHKSVSWYQQVLGQGPQFIFQYYEKEERGRGNFPDRFSARQFPNYSSELNVNALLLGDSALYLCASSLDRSTLGYTFGSGTRLTVV.

This clonotype was counted ten times or more. The J gene is TRBJ2-5, the V gene TRBV2; D is undetermined. Looked up from germline, CDR1 is SNHLY and CDR2 is FYNNEI. The CDR3 length is 14 residues. Trimming pared 6 bases from V and 2 bases from J, leaving 13 bases between. CDR3 coding DNA: TGTGCCAGCAGCACCGACCGCCTACAAGAGACCCAGTACTTC. It yields the protein CASSTDRLQETQYF.

This clonotype showed up many times. The V gene is TRBV12-5, the J gene TRBJ1-1; no clear D gene. Trimming took 7 bases from V and 5 from J, leaving 11 bases between them. Germline V lookup: CDR1 LGHNT, CDR2 FRNRAP. The CDR3 runs 12 residues. The CDR3 is CASAALWTEAFF. The CDR3 region has the DNA TGTGCTAGTGCCGCGTTGTGGACTGAAGCTTTCTTT.

This clonotype was counted at least ten times. The rearrangement joins TRBV6-1 to TRBJ1-4; D call uncertain. Germline values: CDR1 MNHNS, CDR2 SASEGT. The V end was cut by 7 bases, the J end by 0 bases, with 12 bases between. The CDR3 extends over 15 amino acids. CDR3 in amino acids: CASNPFTTTNEKLFF. Here the CDR3 DNA reads TGTGCCAGCAACCCCTTCACGACAACTAATGAAAAACTGTTTTTT.

This clonotype has only a few counts. A much larger clone differs from this one at a single base, so this may be a read error. The V call is TRBV11-2, the J call TRBJ1-1; 7 bases agree with TRBD1. Trimming cost V 4 bases and J 0 bases; bases outside gene matches: 11. Germline V lookup: CDR1 SGHAT, CDR2 FQNNGV. This CDR3 comprises 17 residues. CDR3 protein: CASSSYIGTVLNTEAFF. As DNA, the CDR3 is TGTGCCAGCAGCTCTTACATTGGGACAGTGTTGAACACTGAAGCTTTCTTT.

This clonotype was recorded at least ten times. The chain is built from TRBV27 and TRBJ2-5; D unclear. Germline loops: CDR1 MNHEY, CDR2 SMNVEV (reference sequence). The length of the CDR3 is 15 residues. Trimming shortened V by 5 bases and J by 1 base, and 14 bases separated the two germline ends. CDR3 loop: CASSPFGPTQETQYF. DNA of the CDR3: TGTGCCAGCAGTCCTTTCGGACCTACCCAAGAGACCCAGTACTTC.

In this sample, this clonotype turned up a few times. The rearrangement links TRBV25-1 to TRBJ2-1; D is unclear. The germline gives CDR1 MGHDK, CDR2 SYGVNS. The CDR3 sequence is 12 residues long. V lost 8 bases to trimming and J lost 3 bases, with 8 bases between them. CDR3 bases: TGTGCCAGCGGAAATAACTACAATGAGCAGTTCTTC. This sequence encodes CASGNNYNEQFF.

The table lists this clonotype with many counts. The chain is built from TRBV12-3 or TRBV12-4 and TRBJ1-5; weak D call: TRBD1 (5 bases). CDR3 length: 15 amino acids. V dropped 5 bases and J dropped 9 bases, with 20 bases sitting between them. CDR3 nucleotides: TGTGCCAGCAGTGCTACGAGCGGGGGTCCAGGGCCCCAGCATTTT. It yields the protein CASSATSGGPGPQHF.

The table lists this clonotype with many counts. The V call is TRBV19, the J call TRBJ2-1; D unresolved. Per germline, CDR1 LNHDA and CDR2 SQIVND (reference sequence). Trimming left V 9 bases short and J 2 bases short, with 8 bases between. The CDR3 consists of 12 residues. CDR3 in amino acids: CASSLTYNEQFF. The CDR3 region has the DNA TGTGCCAGCAGCTTAACCTACAATGAGCAGTTCTTC.

The chain joins TRBV30 to TRBJ1-5, with 9 bases identical to TRBD1. V lost 4 bases to trimming and J lost 7 bases; unmatched junction nucleotides: 11. The germline V gene encodes CDR1 GTSNPN and CDR2 SVGIG (reference sequence). This CDR3 is built from 15 residues. CDR3 region: CAWNKGQGQGQPQHF. The CDR3 nucleotides read TGTGCCTGGAATAAGGGACAGGGTCAAGGACAGCCCCAGCATTTT.

This clonotype was counted ten times or more. The chain has TRBV7-2 and TRBJ1-1, with 10 bases identical to TRBD1. Losses at the gene ends were 0 bases for V and 9 bases for J; bases not matched to a gene: 4. The CDR3 sequence is 14 residues long. Germline CDR1 SGHTA, CDR2 FQGNSA. The CDR3 DNA sequence: TGTGCCAGCAGCTTAGCGAGGACAGGGGGGAAAGCTTTCTTT. Translating gives CASSLARTGGKAFF.

This clonotype was detected a few times. The chain links TRBV7-9 to TRBJ1-2; tentatively, D is TRBD1 (6 bases). V was clipped by 0 bases and J by 7 bases, with 15 bases between them. This CDR3 is 15 amino acids long. In germline, CDR1 is SEHNR, CDR2 FQNEAQ (reference sequence). The CDR3 loop reads CASSLANRGTGGYTF. The CDR3 DNA reads TGTGCCAGCAGCTTAGCGAATAGGGGGACCGGTGGCTACACCTTC.

In its sample, this clonotype was seen many times. The chain combines TRBV29-1 with TRBJ1-1; no reliable D call. The length of the CDR3 is 11 residues. V was pared by 6 bases and J by 2 bases, with 7 bases between. Looked up from germline, CDR1 is SQVTM and CDR2 is ANQGSEA. The CDR3 loop is CSVFSNTEAFF. In nucleotides, the CDR3 is TGCAGCGTCTTTTCCAACACTGAAGCTTTCTTT.

The table lists this clonotype with many counts. This sequence joins TRBV11-2 and TRBJ2-7, with TRBD2 matching 7 bases. CDR3 length: 15 amino acids. Unmatched junction bases numbered 8, after V lost 0 bases and J lost 6 bases. From germline, CDR1 is SGHAT and CDR2 FQNNGV. The CDR3 region is CASSLDGLETGEQYV. In DNA form, the CDR3 reads TGTGCCAGCAGCTTAGACGGACTAGAAACGGGCGAGCAGTACGTC.

The chain is built from TRBV7-6 and TRBJ1-6; 9 nucleotides align to TRBD1. With 1 base clipped from V and 9 bases from J, the junction kept 7 bases outside the gene matches. This CDR3 is built from 16 residues. Germline V gives CDR1 SGHVS, CDR2 FNYEAQ. The CDR3 here is CASSLGPGQGRSPLHF. In DNA form, the CDR3 reads TGTGCCAGCAGCTTAGGACCGGGACAGGGCCGTTCACCCCTCCACTTT.